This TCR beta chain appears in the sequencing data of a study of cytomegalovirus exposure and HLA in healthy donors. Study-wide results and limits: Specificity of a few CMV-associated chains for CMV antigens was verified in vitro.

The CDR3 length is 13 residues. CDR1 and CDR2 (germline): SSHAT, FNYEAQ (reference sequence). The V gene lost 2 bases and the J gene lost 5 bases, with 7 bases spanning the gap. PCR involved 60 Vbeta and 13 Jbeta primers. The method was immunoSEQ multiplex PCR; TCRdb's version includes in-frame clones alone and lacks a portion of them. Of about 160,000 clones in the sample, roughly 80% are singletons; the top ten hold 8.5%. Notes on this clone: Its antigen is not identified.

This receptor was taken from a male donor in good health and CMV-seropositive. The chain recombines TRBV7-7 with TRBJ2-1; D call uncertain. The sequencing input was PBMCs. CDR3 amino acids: CASSLNYNNEQFF. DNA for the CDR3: TGTGCCAGCAGCTTAAACTACAACAATGAGCAGTTCTTC. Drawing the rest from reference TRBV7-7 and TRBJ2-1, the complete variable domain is GAGVSQSPRYKVTKRGQDVTLRCDPISSHATLYWYQQALGQGPEFLTYFNYEAQPDKSGLPSDRFSAERPEGSISTLTIQRTEQRDSAMYRCASSLNYNNEQFFGPGTRLTVL.